A single sample is the source of the 22 T cell receptor beta chains below, sequenced in a study of blood T cell repertoires in COVID-19. Here immunoSEQ multiplex PCR was the method, and the copy in TCRdb shows in-frame clones only, minus some. The sample contains around 440,000 clones, about 87% of which appear only once. The specimen was peripheral blood. The source is a woman aged 50 to 60 with COVID-19, enrolled during active disease.

This clone has a single count. The J gene is TRBJ2-3, the V gene TRBV2, with 8 bases lining up with TRBD2. Trimming at V came to 8 bases and at J to 2 bases, leaving 3 bases not matched to a gene. The CDR3 is made up of 13 amino acids. The germline V gene has CDR1 SNHLY and CDR2 FYNNEI. The CDR3 region has the DNA TGTGCCAGCCTTAGCGGGGTCACAGATACGCAGTATTTT. This translates into CASLSGVTDTQYF.

The chain has TRBV25-1 and TRBJ2-3; 8 nucleotides match TRBD2. The CDR3 is made up of 16 amino acids. Germline CDR1 and CDR2: MGHDK and SYGVNS. Unmatched junction bases numbered 4, after V lost 0 bases and J lost 2 bases. The CDR3 region is CASSEYSGENTDTQYF. The CDR3 nucleotides read TGTGCCAGCAGTGAATATAGCGGGGAGAACACAGATACGCAGTATTTT.

A word on this clone: In the same sample, other DNA sequences code for this CDR3. This rearrangement joins TRBV2 to TRBJ1-2; 8 nucleotides agree with TRBD1. Germline trimming cut 5 bases from V and 6 bases from J; bases unmatched to any gene: 2. Germline V CDR1 and CDR2: SNHLY, FYNNEI. The length of the CDR3 is 12 residues. The CDR3 protein is CASSRTGNGYTF. The CDR3 DNA follows: TGTGCCAGCAGTCGGACAGGGAATGGCTACACCTTC.

This clone was found many times. CDR3: CASSLPGGGYTF. CDR3 in DNA: TGTGCCAGCAGTTTACCAGGGGGAGGCTACACCTTC. The chain employs TRBV12-3 or TRBV12-4 and TRBJ1-2, with TRBD1 identical over 7 bases. J lost 8 bases, V lost 2 bases, and 2 bases had no gene match. This CDR3 region has 12 residues.

The V and J genes are TRBV3-1 (or the pseudogene TRBV3-2) and TRBJ1-2; 7 bases align to TRBD1. Germline V gives CDR1 LGHDT, CDR2 YNNKEL (reference sequence). CDR3 length: 13 amino acids. Germline trimming cut 2 bases from V and 6 bases from J; bases unmatched to any gene: 3. CDR3 sequence reads: CASSQTGEDGYTF. CDR3 nucleotides: TGTGCCAGCAGCCAAACAGGGGAGGATGGCTACACCTTC.

This CDR3 is CASSAAVERRNYGYTF. The CDR3, as DNA: TGTGCCAGCAGCGCGGCAGTTGAAAGGCGGAACTATGGCTACACCTTC. The V and J genes are TRBV9 and TRBJ1-2; D is uncertain. The CDR3 has 16 amino acids. Trimming cost V 3 bases and J 2 bases, with 17 bases left between them. Per germline, CDR1 SGDLS and CDR2 YYNGEE.

This rearrangement joins TRBV11-2 to TRBJ2-3; D uncertain. V gave up 2 bases and J gave up 5 bases, with 8 bases separating them. CDR1 is SGHAT and CDR2 is FQNNGV in the germline V gene. CDR3 size: 13 residues. For the CDR3, the DNA is TGTGCCAGCAGCTTATTCTCAGGAGATACGCAGTATTTT. Its protein is CASSLFSGDTQYF.

V gene TRBV19 combines with J gene TRBJ2-5, with 7 nucleotides matching TRBD1. Germline V CDR1 and CDR2: LNHDA, SQIVND (reference sequence). CDR3 size: 16 residues. V gave up 3 bases and J gave up 2 bases; unmatched junction bases: 9. The CDR3 region has the DNA TGTGCCAGTAGTATGGCGACAGGGACCTTACAAGAGACCCAGTACTTC. Translation gives CASSMATGTLQETQYF.

The rearrangement joins TRBV24-1 to TRBJ2-5; 9 bases line up with TRBD2. Germline V gene lookup returns CDR1 KGHDR and CDR2 SFDVKD. The CDR3 contains 16 residues. The trim removed 7 bases at V and 5 bases at J, leaving 13 bases unmatched. In nucleotides, the CDR3 is TGTGCCACCAGCACCGGCGGGCGGGGGGGCATGGAGACCCAGTACTTC. It translates to CATSTGGRGGMETQYF.

The CDR3 loop is CASITGGGTGELFF. CDR3 nucleotides: TGTGCCAGCATTACGGGCGGGGGAACCGGGGAGCTGTTTTTT. V is TRBV28 and J is TRBJ2-2; TRBD2 matches 7 bases. With 7 bases clipped from V and 5 bases from J, the junction kept 7 bases outside the gene matches. CDR3 length: 14 amino acids. Per the germline V gene, CDR1 is MDHEN and CDR2 is SYDVKM.

The J gene is TRBJ1-5, the V gene TRBV18; D is possibly TRBD1 (6 bases). Germline V gene sequence: CDR1 KGHSH, CDR2 LQKENI. This CDR3 spans 14 amino acids. The ends were cut back, 5 bases at V and 3 bases at J, with 11 bases in the middle. The CDR3 DNA sequence: TGTGCCAGCTCATTAGGACAGTCCAATCAGCCCCAGCATTTT. Translated: CASSLGQSNQPQHF.

The rearrangement links TRBV5-1 to TRBJ1-2; 10 positions agree with TRBD1. The CDR3 covers 14 residues. The trim removed 5 bases at V and 12 bases at J, leaving 13 bases unmatched. CDR1 is SGHRS, CDR2 YFSETQ, per germline. CDR3 sequence: CASREQEGQGVHTF. In DNA, the CDR3 is TGCGCCAGCAGAGAACAGGAAGGACAGGGGGTACACACCTTC. The variable domain in full, completed from reference TRBV5-1 and TRBJ1-2, reads KAGVTQTPRYLIKTRGQQVTLSCSPISGHRSVSWYQQTPGQGLQFLFEYFSETQRNKGNFPGRFSGRQFSNSRSEMNVSTLELGDSALYLCASREQEGQGVHTFGSGTRLTVV.

The rearrangement links TRBV11-2 to TRBJ1-1, with TRBD1 matching 8 bases. The germline V gene has CDR1 SGHAT and CDR2 FQNNGV. With 3 bases clipped from V and 1 base from J, the junction kept 1 base outside the gene matches. CDR3 length: 14 amino acids. As DNA, the CDR3 is TGTGCCAGCAGCTTCACAGGGGGGAACACTGAAGCTTTCTTT. Translation: CASSFTGGNTEAFF.

This sequence joins TRBV11-2 and TRBJ2-1; 8 bases match TRBD2. The CDR3 loop spans 15 amino acids. The ends lost 5 bases at V and 3 bases at J; junction bases unmatched: 6. Germline values: CDR1 SGHAT, CDR2 FQNNGV. CDR3 region: CASSVSGGDYNEQFF. The CDR3 DNA follows: TGTGCCAGCAGCGTAAGCGGGGGAGACTACAATGAGCAGTTCTTC.

V is TRBV28 and J is TRBJ2-1, with 9 bases that match TRBD2. This CDR3 comprises 12 residues. The germline CDR1 and CDR2 sequences are MDHEN and SYDVKM. V shed 5 bases, J shed 9 bases, and the junction held 2 bases outside the gene matches. The CDR3, as DNA: TGTGCCAGCAGTGCGGGGGGGCGTGAGCAGTTCTTC. Translated, it gives CASSAGGREQFF.

The chain links TRBV18 to TRBJ1-1; 9 bases line up with TRBD1. Germline V gene lookup returns CDR1 KGHSH and CDR2 LQKENI. The CDR3 is made up of 14 amino acids. V lost 6 bases and J lost 3; bases outside the gene matches: 5. The CDR3 DNA reads TGTGCCAGCTCTATACAGGGGGCAGACACTGAAGCTTTCTTT. Translation: CASSIQGADTEAFF.

The chain is built from TRBV4-1 and TRBJ1-1; tentatively, D is TRBD1 (5 bases). Deletions cut 0 bases from V and 0 bases from J, with 14 bases between. The CDR3 spans 17 residues. The germline V gene has CDR1 MGHRA and CDR2 YSYEKL. As DNA, the CDR3 is TGCGCCAGCAGCCAAGACCCTCCGGGGGGTTTGAACACTGAAGCTTTCTTT. This translates into CASSQDPPGGLNTEAFF.

The chain links TRBV3-1 (or the pseudogene TRBV3-2) to TRBJ2-3; TRBD2 matches 11 bases. CDR1 and CDR2 from the germline V gene are LGHDT and YNNKEL (reference sequence). The CDR3 contains 14 residues. V shed 4 bases and J 4 bases; nucleotides not matched to a gene: 1. CDR3 DNA: TGTGCCAGCAGCCCGGGACTAGCGGCAGATACGCAGTATTTT. It is translated as CASSPGLAADTQYF.

The chain recombines TRBV6-2 or TRBV6-3 with TRBJ1-1; possibly TRBD1 for D (6 bases). Deletions cut 6 bases from V and 0 bases from J, with 11 bases between. The germline V gene encodes CDR1 MNHEY and CDR2 SVGEGT. This CDR3 is built from 14 residues. CDR3 sequence: CASSQPGVNTEAFF. DNA of the CDR3: TGTGCCAGCAGCCAACCAGGGGTGAACACTGAAGCTTTCTTT.

V usage is TRBV6-1 and J usage is TRBJ1-4; 8 bases line up with TRBD1. V lost 3 bases to trimming and J lost 8 bases; unmatched junction nucleotides: 5. The germline V gene encodes CDR1 MNHNS and CDR2 SASEGT. CDR3 length: 14 amino acids. In DNA form, the CDR3 reads TGTGCCAGCAGTGACAGGGGGCTGGAAGAAAAACTGTTTTTT. It yields the protein CASSDRGLEEKLFF.

J is TRBJ1-3 and V is TRBV7-9; D may be TRBD1 (5 bases). The CDR3 runs 11 residues. Germline V gives CDR1 SEHNR, CDR2 FQNEAQ (reference sequence). V was clipped by 8 bases and J by 8 bases, with 10 bases between them. The CDR3 spells CASGQGYTIYF. In nucleotides, the CDR3 is TGTGCCAGCGGACAAGGGTACACCATATATTTT.

The V call is TRBV7-2, the J call TRBJ1-1; D unresolved. Germline loops: CDR1 SGHTA, CDR2 FQGNSA. The CDR3 consists of 15 residues. Trimming left V 4 bases short and J 0 bases short, with 12 bases between. In DNA, the CDR3 is TGTGCCAGCAGCTCCTTGCGGCTCATGAACACTGAAGCTTTCTTT. Amino acid sequence: CASSSLRLMNTEAFF. Filled out from reference TRBV7-2 and TRBJ1-1, the complete variable domain reads GAGVSQSPSNKVTEKGKDVELRCDPISGHTALYWYRQSLGQGLEFLIYFQGNSAPDKSGLPSDRFSAERTGGSVSTLTIQRTQQEDSAVYLCASSSLRLMNTEAFFGQGTRLTVV.